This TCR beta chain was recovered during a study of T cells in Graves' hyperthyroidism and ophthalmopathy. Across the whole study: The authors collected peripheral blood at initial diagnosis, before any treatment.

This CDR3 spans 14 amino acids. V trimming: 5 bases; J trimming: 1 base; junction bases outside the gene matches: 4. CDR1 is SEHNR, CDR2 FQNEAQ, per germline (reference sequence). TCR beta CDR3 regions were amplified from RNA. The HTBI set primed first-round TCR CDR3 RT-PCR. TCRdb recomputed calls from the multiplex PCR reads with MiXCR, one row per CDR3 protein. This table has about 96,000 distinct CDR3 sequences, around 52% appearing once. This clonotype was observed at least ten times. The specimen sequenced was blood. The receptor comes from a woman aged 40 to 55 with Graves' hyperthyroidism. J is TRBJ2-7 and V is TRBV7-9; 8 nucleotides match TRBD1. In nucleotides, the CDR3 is TGTGCCAGCAGCCTGGGACAGGCTTCCTACGAGCAGTACTTC. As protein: CASSLGQASYEQYF.